One sample yielded the 24 T cell receptor beta chains listed below, sequenced in a study of beta chain features in type 1 diabetes. Every isolated RNA sample was fully reverse transcribed, so sequencing captured expressed TCRB transcripts. Assay: immunoSEQ multiplex PCR; the TCRdb copy retains only in-frame clones and omits some. The sample includes approximately 400,000 clones, less than 15% of them seen just once. Sequencing was done on a sample of naive CD4+ T cells from blood. The receptors were sampled from a woman aged 18-35 years in good health.

This clone has just one count. This rearrangement joins TRBV23-1 to TRBJ1-5; D unresolved. TRBV23-1 is designated an ORF whose function remains uncertain. V was shortened by 1 base and J by 2 bases, with 15 bases between the two germline ends. The CDR3 sequence is 17 residues long. The CDR3 region is CASSQLISGEGNQPQHF. CDR3 nucleotides: TGCGCCAGCAGTCAATTAATCAGCGGGGAGGGCAATCAGCCCCAGCATTTT.

This clone turned up a few times. An end of the junction differs from the germline gene, which may be a read error. The V call is TRBV6-5, the J call TRBJ2-1; D remains ambiguous. The germline V gene has CDR1 MNHEY and CDR2 SVGAGI. This CDR3 has 11 residues. The CDR3 loop is CAISESEEQFF. As DNA, the CDR3 is TGTGCCATCAGTGAGTCTGAGGAGCAGTTCTTC.

This clone was detected a few times. The chain links TRBV7-9 to TRBJ1-1, with TRBD1 identical over 8 bases. This CDR3 comprises 14 residues. V was pared by 5 bases and J by 1 base, with 3 bases of the junction left unmatched. CDR1 SEHNR and CDR2 FQNEAQ come from the germline V gene (reference sequence). As DNA, the CDR3 is TGTGCCAGCAGCCTGGGACAGGAGAACACTGAAGCTTTCTTT. Amino acids: CASSLGQENTEAFF. The full variable domain, its missing parts supplied by reference TRBV7-9 and TRBJ1-1, is DTGVSQNPRHKITKRGQNVTFRCDPISEHNRLYWYRQTLGQGPEFLTYFQNEAQLEKSRLLSDRFSAERPKGSFSTLEIQRTEQGDSAMYLCASSLGQENTEAFFGQGTRLTVV.

The chain joins TRBV10-3 to TRBJ1-4; possibly TRBD1 for D (6 bases). Germline V lookup: CDR1 ENHRY, CDR2 SYGVKD. With 3 bases removed from V and 8 bases from J, the gap between germline ends came to 10 bases. This CDR3 contains 13 residues. CDR3 residues: CAISDAGVEKLFF. The CDR3 DNA reads as TGTGCCATCAGTGATGCAGGGGTGGAAAAACTGTTTTTT.

The chain employs TRBV18 and TRBJ2-7, with D possibly matching TRBD2 (6 bases). CDR3 length equals 12 residues. V was cut by 6 bases and J by 7 bases, with 13 bases left in between. Germline V CDR1 and CDR2: KGHSH, LQKENI. The CDR3 loop reads CASSSEGREQYF. The CDR3 DNA follows: TGTGCCAGCTCCTCCGAGGGGAGGGAGCAGTACTTC.

This clone was picked up a small number of times. The chain links TRBV30 to TRBJ2-5; 10 nucleotides align to TRBD2. V gave up 1 base and J gave up 7 bases; unmatched junction bases: 6. Germline-derived CDR1 and CDR2 are GTSNPN and SVGIG (reference sequence). The CDR3 is 14 residues long. The CDR3 DNA sequence: TGTGCCTGGAGTGCCCTAGCGGGAGCGGGGACCCAGTACTTC. Amino acid sequence: CAWSALAGAGTQYF.

The chain couples TRBV7-3 to TRBJ1-1, with 7 bases lining up with TRBD1. V gave up 4 bases and J gave up 3 bases; unmatched junction bases: 2. CDR1 and CDR2 (germline): SGHTA, FQGTGA. CDR3 length equals 13 residues. The CDR3 protein is CASSSTGYTEAFF. The CDR3 region has the DNA TGTGCCAGCAGCTCGACAGGGTACACTGAAGCTTTCTTT.

This clone has more than one count but fewer than ten. This chain uses TRBV19 with TRBJ1-2, with 7 nucleotides matching TRBD1. With V trimmed by 4 bases and J by 4 bases, 3 bases remained unmatched. This CDR3 spans 13 amino acids. CDR1 is LNHDA and CDR2 is SQIVND in the germline V gene (reference sequence). DNA of the CDR3: TGTGCCAGTAGTACGGGACAGCTCTATGGCTACACCTTC. It codes for CASSTGQLYGYTF.

This clone has only a few counts. This chain uses TRBV9 with TRBJ2-3; D is unclear. Trimming left V 2 bases short and J 0 bases short, with 16 bases between. The CDR3 is 17 amino acids. Germline loops: CDR1 SGDLS, CDR2 YYNGEE. The CDR3 DNA follows: TGTGCCAGCAGCGTCCAGGCCCCGGCATATAGCACAGATACGCAGTATTTT. It specifies CASSVQAPAYSTDTQYF.

This clone was counted between two and nine times. V usage is TRBV2 and J usage is TRBJ2-5; TRBD1 matches 7 bases. This CDR3 spans 13 amino acids. CDR1 is SNHLY and CDR2 is FYNNEI in the germline V gene. The J segment lost 2 bases and the V segment lost 6 bases, leaving 3 bases of the junction unmatched. The CDR3 nucleotides are TGTGCCAGCAGGTGGGGACAGCAAGAGACCCAGTACTTC. It translates to CASRWGQQETQYF.

The chain uses TRBV6-5 and TRBJ2-7, with 8 bases identical to TRBD1. The junction had 5 bases not matched to a gene; V was cut back by 1 base and J by 3 bases. Germline CDR1 reads MNHEY; CDR2 reads SVGAGI. The CDR3 has 15 amino acids. The CDR3 DNA reads as TGTGCCAGCAGTTACTTCCTCGGGACAGGCTACGAGCAGTACTTC. Residues: CASSYFLGTGYEQYF.

V usage is TRBV6-1 and J usage is TRBJ2-7; 9 bases are a match to TRBD1. The CDR3 spans 14 residues. J lost 3 bases, V lost 10 bases, and 10 bases had no gene match. Germline lookup yields CDR1 MNHNS and CDR2 SASEGT. CDR3 residues: CANGQGLAHYEQYF. The CDR3 DNA reads as TGTGCCAACGGACAGGGGCTAGCGCACTACGAGCAGTACTTC.

The rearrangement links TRBV10-3 to TRBJ2-3; D is perhaps TRBD1 (6 bases). CDR1 and CDR2 from the germline V gene are ENHRY and SYGVKD. This CDR3 has 13 residues. V dropped 3 bases and J dropped 3 bases, with 7 bases sitting between them. The CDR3 region has the DNA TGTGCCATCAGTGAACAGGGAACAGATACGCAGTATTTT. Residues: CAISEQGTDTQYF.

The rearrangement links TRBV27 to TRBJ1-5; 9 nucleotides align to TRBD1. J gave up 6 bases and V 4 bases, and 7 bases lay outside the gene matches. CDR3 length equals 15 residues. Germline V gene sequence: CDR1 MNHEY, CDR2 SMNVEV (reference sequence). The CDR3 protein is CASSYDRGGSQPQHF. The CDR3 bases are TGTGCCAGCAGTTATGACAGGGGGGGAAGTCAGCCCCAGCATTTT.

In its sample, this clone was seen a few times. The chain has TRBV15 and TRBJ2-5, with a possible D match to TRBD1 (5 bases). The CDR3 runs 15 residues. Trimming removed 0 bases at V and 1 base at J, with 9 bases between. The germline CDR1 and CDR2 sequences are LNHNV and YYDKDF (reference sequence). CDR3 residues: CATSRDIGAQETQYF. The CDR3 nucleotides are TGTGCCACCAGCAGAGATATAGGGGCCCAAGAGACCCAGTACTTC.

This clone has only a few counts. V usage is TRBV5-6 and J usage is TRBJ1-1; no definite D call. The CDR3 totals 15 residues. Between the trimmed V and J ends, which lost 5 bases and 5 bases, there was a span of 19 bases. The germline V gene has CDR1 SGHDT and CDR2 YYEEEE. CDR3 in DNA: TGTGCCAGCAGAGGCCAGGCCATGCTCCTAACTGAAGCTTTCTTT. It translates to CASRGQAMLLTEAFF.

The sample holds a few counts of this clone. V gene TRBV5-1 combines with J gene TRBJ2-5; the D gene is possibly TRBD2 (5 bases). From germline, CDR1 is SGHRS and CDR2 YFSETQ. The CDR3 covers 13 residues. V gave up 4 bases and J gave up 1 base, with 8 bases separating them. CDR3 in amino acids: CASSDGLQETQYF. The CDR3 region has the DNA TGCGCCAGCAGCGACGGACTCCAAGAGACCCAGTACTTC. Together with reference TRBV5-1 and TRBJ2-5, the CDR3 gives the full variable domain: KAGVTQTPRYLIKTRGQQVTLSCSPISGHRSVSWYQQTPGQGLQFLFEYFSETQRNKGNFPGRFSGRQFSNSRSEMNVSTLELGDSALYLCASSDGLQETQYFGPGTRLLVL.

This clone was observed a few times. The rearrangement links TRBV18 to TRBJ2-1; TRBD2 matches 9 bases. The V and J ends lost 1 base and 5 bases, in that order; junction bases with no gene match: 3. CDR1 and CDR2 from the germline V gene are KGHSH and LQKENI. This CDR3 is built from 15 residues. CDR3 sequence (DNA): TGTGCCAGCTCACCACTAGCGGGGGTTAACAATGAGCAGTTCTTC. Amino acids: CASSPLAGVNNEQFF.

This clone was seen a handful of times. The chain carries TRBV2 and TRBJ1-5, with D tentatively TRBD1 (5 bases). The CDR3 runs to 13 residues. From germline, CDR1 is SNHLY and CDR2 FYNNEI. Trimming pared 1 base from V and 4 bases from J, leaving 5 bases between. The chain's CDR3 is CASSEGQNQPQHF. Here the CDR3 DNA reads TGTGCCAGCAGTGAAGGACAGAATCAGCCCCAGCATTTT.

The J gene is TRBJ2-2, the V gene TRBV7-2; 9 nucleotides agree with TRBD2. This CDR3 region has 16 residues. Looked up from germline, CDR1 is SGHTA and CDR2 is FQGNSA. V lost 2 bases, J lost 7 bases, and 8 bases stayed unmatched. The CDR3, as DNA: TGTGCCAGCAGCTTAATAGCGGGAGATGGTGGCGGGGAGCTGTTTTTT. This gives the protein CASSLIAGDGGGELFF.

The rearrangement links TRBV7-9 to TRBJ2-7; tentatively, D is TRBD2 (6 bases). Germline loops: CDR1 SEHNR, CDR2 FQNEAQ (reference sequence). Between the trimmed V and J ends, which lost 6 bases and 5 bases, there was a span of 20 bases. The CDR3 consists of 15 residues. The CDR3 coding sequence is TGTGCCAGCAGTCCTGGAGTCAGGGACTTAGACGAGCAGTACTTC. Amino acid sequence: CASSPGVRDLDEQYF.

The chain combines TRBV23-1 with TRBJ2-3, with 7 nucleotides matching TRBD1. TRBV23-1 is noted as an ORF with a role that remains uncertain. The CDR3 is 16 amino acids. Unmatched junction bases numbered 9, after V lost 4 bases and J lost 2 bases. The CDR3 here is CASSRRETGTTDTQYF. The CDR3 bases are TGCGCCAGCAGTCGGCGAGAGACAGGGACCACAGATACGCAGTATTTT.

This chain connects TRBV5-4 to TRBJ2-1; tentatively, D is TRBD1 (5 bases). V was shortened by 0 bases and J by 3 bases, with 10 bases between the two germline ends. This CDR3 spans 15 amino acids. Germline V gene sequence: CDR1 SGHNT, CDR2 YYREEE (reference sequence). The DNA of the CDR3 is TGTGCCAGCAGCTTGGACCAGGGTCGCTACAATGAGCAGTTCTTC. Protein product: CASSLDQGRYNEQFF.

This clone was detected a few times. This CDR3 is also generated by other DNA sequences in the sample. The J gene is TRBJ1-2, the V gene TRBV30; D unresolved. The CDR3 is made up of 12 amino acids. V dropped 0 bases and J dropped 4 bases, with 6 bases sitting between them. The germline CDR1 and CDR2 sequences are GTSNPN and SVGIG (reference sequence). CDR3 sequence: CAWSVPGYGYTF. The CDR3, as DNA: TGTGCCTGGAGTGTACCGGGCTATGGCTACACCTTC.